This TCR beta chain originates from a study of T-cell memory formation after mild COVID-19. A single record per CDR3 protein comes from TCRdb applying MiXCR to the 5' RACE reads. The repertoire includes about 40,000 distinct CDR3 sequences, over 10% of them detected once, and around 30% sits in the top ten. The CDR3 spans 13 residues. V shed 5 bases and J shed 5 bases, with 14 bases lying between them. Per the germline V gene, CDR1 is SGHRS and CDR2 is YFSETQ. The V call is TRBV5-1, the J call TRBJ2-7, with no clear D. The sequence derives from a man aged 18 to 35 who had mild COVID-19 (a few samples of this study predate the infection). Cell type and time point are not known. The sample comprised PBMCs or a T cell subset sorted from them (not recorded which). CDR3: CASSVQDRDEQYF. For the CDR3, the DNA is TGCGCCAGCAGTGTCCAGGATCGTGACGAGCAGTACTTC. The whole variable domain, remainder taken from reference TRBV5-1 and TRBJ2-7, is KAGVTQTPRYLIKTRGQQVTLSCSPISGHRSVSWYQQTPGQGLQFLFEYFSETQRNKGNFPGRFSGRQFSNSRSEMNVSTLELGDSALYLCASSVQDRDEQYFGPGTRLTVT.